Listed here are 15 T cell receptor beta chains from one sample, sequenced in a study of identifying expanded T cells in peripheral blood. This table comes from immunoSEQ multiplex PCR, and its TCRdb copy is limited to in-frame clones, with some not included. The repertoire holds about 94,000 clones, approximately 88% seen once, with approximately 5.3% in the top ten. Sequencing input: blood. Receptor source: a person aged 18 to 70 in good health.

The rearrangement uses TRBV15 and TRBJ2-1; the match to TRBD1 covers 10 bases. Germline V gives CDR1 LNHNV, CDR2 YYDKDF (reference sequence). The CDR3 totals 20 residues. V dropped 5 bases and J dropped 8; count of bases not matched to a gene: 24. The CDR3 DNA reads as TGTGCCACCAGCGGAGTTCGCGGGACAGGGGAAAAAAGGGCTCCGGATGAGCAGTTCTTC. Translation gives CATSGVRGTGEKRAPDEQFF.

The chain recombines TRBV4-1 with TRBJ2-3, with 10 positions matching TRBD1. J was trimmed by 2 bases and V by 3 bases; bases with no gene match: 14. The germline V gene has CDR1 MGHRA and CDR2 YSYEKL. The CDR3 extends over 19 amino acids. CDR3 loop: CASSHPRTGGSDFTDTQYF. Here the CDR3 DNA reads TGCGCCAGCAGCCACCCCAGGACAGGGGGGTCTGACTTCACAGATACGCAGTATTTT.

The rearrangement uses TRBV19 and TRBJ1-1; the match to TRBD1 covers 8 bases. The germline CDR1 and CDR2 sequences are LNHDA and SQIVND (reference sequence). V trimming: 10 bases; J trimming: 5 bases; junction bases outside the gene matches: 9. This CDR3 spans 13 amino acids. CDR3 DNA sequence: TGTGCCACCAGTAATACAGGGGGAACTGAAGCTTTCTTT. This translates into CATSNTGGTEAFF.

This clone was seen a single time. The genes are TRBV11-2 and TRBJ1-2; 8 nucleotides agree with TRBD1. The V and J ends lost 5 bases and 2 bases, in that order; junction bases with no gene match: 10. The CDR3 spans 16 residues. Germline V gene sequence: CDR1 SGHAT, CDR2 FQNNGV. The CDR3 protein is CASSPIQGASNYGYTF. CDR3 in DNA: TGTGCCAGCAGCCCAATCCAGGGGGCCTCGAACTATGGCTACACCTTC.

The J gene is TRBJ2-2, the V gene TRBV11-3; no firm D call. The germline V and J ends were trimmed by 1 base and 0 bases, with 6 bases remaining between them. The CDR3 is 15 residues long. Germline V lookup: CDR1 SGHNT, CDR2 YENEEA. CDR3 region: CASSLAQPNTGELFF. As DNA, the CDR3 is TGTGCCAGCAGCTTAGCACAGCCGAACACCGGGGAGCTGTTTTTT.

The V and J genes are TRBV7-9 and TRBJ2-3, with a possible D match to TRBD2 (5 bases). This CDR3 region has 15 residues. Germline CDR1 is SEHNR and CDR2 is FQNEAQ (reference sequence). Trimming stripped 1 base from V and 6 bases from J, with 14 bases between. Here the CDR3 DNA reads TGTGCCAGCAGCTTAGTGGTCGGGGTTGGGGATACGCAGTATTTT. Its translation is CASSLVVGVGDTQYF.

The chain joins TRBV19 to TRBJ2-1; 9 nucleotides align to TRBD2. The J segment lost 9 bases and the V segment lost 6 bases, leaving 12 bases of the junction unmatched. There are 15 residues in the CDR3. Germline V gene data show CDR1 as LNHDA and CDR2 as SQIVND (reference sequence). The CDR3 coding sequence is TGTGCCAGTAGAGGCTCAGCGGGAGGTAATGTTGAGCAGTTCTTC. Amino acid sequence: CASRGSAGGNVEQFF. The whole variable domain, filled in from reference TRBV19 and TRBJ2-1, reads DGGITQSPKYLFRKEGQNVTLSCEQNLNHDAMYWYRQDPGQGLRLIYYSQIVNDFQKGDIAEGYSVSREKKESFPLTVTSAQKNPTAFYLCASRGSAGGNVEQFFGPGTRLTVL.

The rearrangement joins TRBV6-6 to TRBJ1-1; 8 nucleotides match TRBD1. The germline gives CDR1 MNHNY, CDR2 SVGAGI (reference sequence). This CDR3 is 15 amino acids long. With V trimmed by 6 bases and J by 2 bases, 8 bases remained unmatched. CDR3 nucleotide sequence: TGTGCCAGCAGCGATATCGGACAGGGCAACACTGAAGCTTTCTTT. This codes for CASSDIGQGNTEAFF.

This chain connects TRBV5-5 to TRBJ2-7; TRBD2 matches 8 bases. V lost 6 bases and J lost 0; bases outside the gene matches: 11. Germline-derived CDR1 and CDR2 are SGHKS and YYEKEE (reference sequence). The CDR3 consists of 16 residues. The CDR3 spells CASTIVIAGSSYEQYF. The CDR3 region has the DNA TGTGCCAGCACCATTGTGATAGCGGGGAGCTCCTACGAGCAGTACTTC.

This CDR3 is CASSPQAAGDYGYTF. DNA of the CDR3: TGTGCCAGCAGCCCTCAGGCCGCCGGGGACTATGGCTACACCTTC. This chain connects TRBV16 to TRBJ1-2; D unresolved. V was cut by 4 bases and J by 3 bases, with 15 bases left in between. The CDR3 is made up of 15 amino acids. Germline CDR1 reads KGHSY; CDR2 reads FQNENV.

This chain links TRBV7-3 with TRBJ1-1; D perhaps matches TRBD1 (6 bases). The CDR3 length is 13 residues. Germline V gene data show CDR1 as SGHTA and CDR2 as FQGTGA. Trimming cost V 5 bases and J 7 bases, with 14 bases left between them. The CDR3 loop is CASSQQGVVEAFF. The CDR3 bases are TGTGCCAGCAGCCAACAGGGAGTGGTTGAAGCTTTCTTT.

This clone has just a few counts. J is TRBJ2-1 and V is TRBV30, with TRBD1 identical over 9 bases. The length of the CDR3 is 15 residues. Germline V lookup: CDR1 GTSNPN, CDR2 SVGIG (reference sequence). V shed 3 bases, J shed 7 bases, and the junction held 10 bases outside the gene matches. CDR3: CAWREGDRDMNEQFF. CDR3 nucleotides: TGTGCCTGGAGGGAGGGGGACAGGGATATGAATGAGCAGTTCTTC. The full variable domain, its missing parts supplied by reference TRBV30 and TRBJ2-1, is SQTIHQWPATLVQPVGSPLSLECTVEGTSNPNLYWYRQAAGRGLQLLFYSVGIGQISSEVPQNLSASRPQDRQFILSSKKLLLSDSGFYLCAWREGDRDMNEQFFGPGTRLTVL.

This clone was seen a few times. The chain combines TRBV7-3 with TRBJ1-1; D remains unclear. The germline V gene encodes CDR1 SGHTA and CDR2 FQGTGA. Trimming took off 1 base at V and 2 bases at J, with 5 bases between the two ends. The CDR3 runs to 13 residues. The CDR3 is CASSLITNTEAFF. The CDR3 DNA reads TGTGCCAGCAGCTTAATCACCAACACTGAAGCTTTCTTT.

V is TRBV27 and J is TRBJ2-3, with 9 nucleotides matching TRBD1. The V segment lost 3 bases and the J segment 6 bases; nucleotides outside the gene matches: 13. This CDR3 has 17 amino acids. Germline V gene sequence: CDR1 MNHEY, CDR2 SMNVEV (reference sequence). Here the CDR3 reads CASSFGTGTISSDTQYF. CDR3 DNA: TGTGCCAGCAGTTTTGGGACAGGGACGATTAGTTCCGATACGCAGTATTTT.

This clone came up once. The chain joins TRBV6-6 to TRBJ1-5; D is ambiguous. CDR3 length: 12 amino acids. Germline V gene sequence: CDR1 MNHNY, CDR2 SVGAGI (reference sequence). V was shortened by 0 bases and J by 8 bases, with 5 bases between the two germline ends. CDR3 amino acids: CASSYSREPQHF. The CDR3 DNA reads TGTGCCAGCAGTTACTCGAGGGAGCCCCAGCATTTT.